Below, 21 T cell receptor beta chains from the same sample are listed, as sequenced in a study of blood T cell repertoires in COVID-19. Profiled with immunoSEQ multiplex PCR; TCRdb holds only in-frame clones, not every one. The sample lists approximately 500,000 clones; 70% to 90% were seen once. The source material was peripheral blood. These receptors were taken from a human donor in a cohort sampled during active COVID-19.

The table lists this clone with a count of one. V usage is TRBV9 and J usage is TRBJ1-1; possibly TRBD1 for D (6 bases). Deletions cut 4 bases from V and 0 bases from J, with 13 bases between. The CDR3 consists of 15 residues. Germline V lookup: CDR1 SGDLS, CDR2 YYNGEE. The CDR3 region is CASSPRDNLNTEAFF. CDR3 coding DNA: TGTGCCAGCAGCCCCCGGGACAACCTGAACACTGAAGCTTTCTTT.

In its sample, this clone was seen once. This chain links TRBV11-2 with TRBJ1-1; the D gene is possibly TRBD1 (5 bases). CDR3 length: 16 amino acids. Trimming pared 1 base from V and 3 bases from J, leaving 15 bases between. Germline V gene sequence: CDR1 SGHAT, CDR2 FQNNGV. The CDR3 here is CASSLGQVGVYTEAFF. The CDR3 bases are TGTGCCAGCAGCTTAGGGCAGGTAGGGGTATACACTGAAGCTTTCTTT.

The chain recombines TRBV5-1 with TRBJ1-1, with 11 bases that match TRBD1. This CDR3 has 16 residues. Trimming cost V 5 bases and J 4 bases; bases outside gene matches: 10. The germline V gene has CDR1 SGHRS and CDR2 YFSETQ. CDR3 sequence reads: CASSPGQGAFVTEAFF. CDR3 coding DNA: TGCGCCAGCAGTCCCGGACAGGGGGCTTTCGTCACTGAAGCTTTCTTT.

The chain is built from TRBV30 and TRBJ2-7; D is perhaps TRBD2 (6 bases). The ends were cut back, 0 bases at V and 7 bases at J, with 10 bases in the middle. Germline-derived CDR1 and CDR2 are GTSNPN and SVGIG (reference sequence). CDR3 length: 12 residues. The CDR3 region has the DNA TGTGCCTGGAGTGTGGGCCGGGGGGAGCAGTACTTC. Protein: CAWSVGRGEQYF.

V is TRBV19 and J is TRBJ2-1, with 11 nucleotides matching TRBD2. J was trimmed by 8 bases and V by 2 bases; bases with no gene match: 2. The CDR3 runs 14 residues. The V gene's germline CDR1 is LNHDA and CDR2 SQIVND (reference sequence). The CDR3: CASSITSGRDEQFF. The CDR3 bases are TGTGCCAGTAGTATAACTAGCGGGAGAGATGAGCAGTTCTTC.

The count of this clone is one. The chain links TRBV5-1 to TRBJ2-5; 9 bases are a match to TRBD2. There are 16 residues in the CDR3. J was trimmed by 0 bases and V by 4 bases; bases with no gene match: 7. Germline CDR1 reads SGHRS; CDR2 reads YFSETQ. For the CDR3, the DNA is TGCGCCAGCAGCCTAGGAACTAGCGGGTACCAAGAGACCCAGTACTTC. As protein: CASSLGTSGYQETQYF.

This clone was detected only once. The CDR3 region is CATRTSGRNEQFF. The CDR3 DNA sequence: TGTGCCACACGGACTAGCGGACGAAATGAGCAGTTCTTC. The chain couples TRBV27 to TRBJ2-1, with 10 bases that match TRBD2. The V and J ends lost 10 bases and 7 bases, in that order; junction bases with no gene match: 7. The CDR3 is 13 amino acids. Germline V lookup: CDR1 MNHEY, CDR2 SMNVEV (reference sequence).

The chain uses TRBV2 and TRBJ2-7; TRBD1 might be the D (6 bases). CDR1 and CDR2 from the germline V gene are SNHLY and FYNNEI. With 6 bases removed from V and 2 bases from J, the gap between germline ends came to 17 bases. There are 15 residues in the CDR3. CDR3 protein: CASSPRTEGPYEQYF. CDR3 bases: TGTGCCAGCAGCCCAAGGACAGAGGGCCCCTACGAGCAGTACTTC.

This clone was counted at least ten times. The chain links TRBV28 to TRBJ2-7; 14 bases agree with TRBD2. CDR3 size: 20 residues. The germline V gene has CDR1 MDHEN and CDR2 SYDVKM. With 3 bases clipped from V and 3 bases from J, the junction kept 16 bases outside the gene matches. The CDR3 is CASSFRPGLAGARIVYEQYF. CDR3 DNA: TGTGCCAGCAGTTTCCGCCCGGGACTAGCGGGAGCTAGGATCGTCTACGAGCAGTACTTC.

The chain links TRBV19 to TRBJ2-3; TRBD2 might be the D (5 bases). This CDR3 contains 14 residues. Trimming pared 6 bases from V and 2 bases from J, leaving 12 bases between. Germline CDR1 reads LNHDA; CDR2 reads SQIVND (reference sequence). The CDR3 nucleotides are TGTGCCAGTAGCCCAGCGGACGCCACAGATACGCAGTATTTT. Protein: CASSPADATDTQYF.

The chain is built from TRBV30 and TRBJ1-4, with a weak D call TRBD1 (5 bases). This CDR3 has 14 amino acids. Germline V gives CDR1 GTSNPN, CDR2 SVGIG (reference sequence). V dropped 7 bases and J dropped 0 bases, with 12 bases sitting between them. The CDR3 DNA follows: TGTGCCTCGCAGATGACAGCAACTAATGAAAAACTGTTTTTT. The encoded protein is CASQMTATNEKLFF. Supplemented by reference TRBV30 and TRBJ1-4, the full variable domain reads SQTIHQWPATLVQPVGSPLSLECTVEGTSNPNLYWYRQAAGRGLQLLFYSVGIGQISSEVPQNLSASRPQDRQFILSSKKLLLSDSGFYLCASQMTATNEKLFFGSGTQLSVL.

The chain couples TRBV19 to TRBJ1-1, with D maybe TRBD1 (6 bases). Germline V lookup: CDR1 LNHDA, CDR2 SQIVND (reference sequence). Trimming removed 3 bases from V and 3 bases from J, with 17 bases in between. This CDR3 has 16 residues. The CDR3 bases are TGTGCCAGTAGTATGGAAGGGGGATATATGGACACTGAAGCTTTCTTT. Its translation is CASSMEGGYMDTEAFF.

The rearrangement uses TRBV6-5 and TRBJ2-4, with TRBD1 as a possible D gene (5 bases). Trimming removed 2 bases at V and 4 bases at J, with 15 bases between. This CDR3 has 16 residues. Germline V CDR1 and CDR2: MNHEY, SVGAGI. CDR3 sequence reads: CASSYTIGAGKNIQYF. CDR3 DNA sequence: TGTGCCAGCAGTTACACCATTGGCGCAGGGAAAAACATTCAGTACTTC.

The V gene is TRBV30, the J gene TRBJ1-5, with TRBD1 matching 8 bases. The V and J ends lost 8 bases and 2 bases, in that order; junction bases with no gene match: 11. The CDR3 length is 15 residues. Germline V gives CDR1 GTSNPN, CDR2 SVGIG (reference sequence). The DNA of the CDR3 is TGTGCCGGGGGGGGCAGGGGGCAAGGCAATCAGCCCCAGCATTTT. Translated, it gives CAGGGRGQGNQPQHF.

The V gene is TRBV19, the J gene TRBJ2-5, with 9 bases that match TRBD1. This CDR3 has 13 residues. V was pared by 5 bases and J by 4 bases, with 2 bases of the junction left unmatched. Germline values: CDR1 LNHDA, CDR2 SQIVND (reference sequence). This CDR3 reads CASSSTGGETQYF. In nucleotides, the CDR3 is TGTGCCAGTAGTTCGACAGGGGGAGAGACCCAGTACTTC. The full variable domain, its missing parts supplied by reference TRBV19 and TRBJ2-5, is DGGITQSPKYLFRKEGQNVTLSCEQNLNHDAMYWYRQDPGQGLRLIYYSQIVNDFQKGDIAEGYSVSREKKESFPLTVTSAQKNPTAFYLCASSSTGGETQYFGPGTRLLVL.

The chain's CDR3 is CASSEQGREDGYTF. As DNA, the CDR3 is TGTGCCAGCAGTGAGCAGGGGCGAGAGGATGGCTACACCTTC. The chain uses TRBV6-1 and TRBJ1-2, with D perhaps TRBD1 (6 bases). Per germline, CDR1 MNHNS and CDR2 SASEGT. The CDR3 sequence is 14 residues long. Trimming took off 3 bases at V and 6 bases at J, with 14 bases between the two ends.

The rearrangement links TRBV3-1 (or the pseudogene TRBV3-2) to TRBJ1-1, with TRBD1 identical over 9 bases. The V gene end was trimmed by 0 bases and the J gene end by 2 bases; junction bases not matched to a gene: 4. Germline values: CDR1 LGHDT, CDR2 YNNKEL (reference sequence). This CDR3 has 16 amino acids. Here the CDR3 reads CASSQEETGGNTEAFF. For the CDR3, the DNA is TGTGCCAGCAGCCAAGAAGAGACAGGGGGAAACACTGAAGCTTTCTTT.

This rearrangement joins TRBV14 to TRBJ1-3; no clear D. CDR1 is SGHDN and CDR2 is FVKESK in the germline V gene. The CDR3 contains 14 residues. V lost 4 bases and J lost 2, with 9 bases in between. CDR3 amino acids: CASSPSGAGNTIYF. CDR3 sequence (DNA): TGTGCCAGCAGCCCCTCCGGAGCTGGAAACACCATATATTTT.

This clone was recorded once. This chain links TRBV6-2 or TRBV6-3 with TRBJ2-2; a weak D match, TRBD2 (5 bases). The CDR3 is 15 residues long. Trimming took off 5 bases at V and 4 bases at J, with 14 bases between the two ends. Germline V gene sequence: CDR1 MNHEY, CDR2 SVGEGT. The CDR3 DNA is TGTGCCAGCAGTGCTAGCTTATCCGGCACCGGGGAGCTGTTTTTT. It is translated as CASSASLSGTGELFF.

The J gene is TRBJ2-5, the V gene TRBV5-1; 9 bases agree with TRBD1. There are 15 residues in the CDR3. The ends lost 4 bases at V and 2 bases at J; junction bases unmatched: 6. Per germline, CDR1 SGHRS and CDR2 YFSETQ. The CDR3 loop is CASSTLTGGQETQYF. In DNA, the CDR3 is TGCGCCAGCAGCACCCTGACAGGGGGACAAGAGACCCAGTACTTC.

The gene calls are TRBV10-3 and TRBJ1-6; maybe TRBD1 (6 bases). V was pared by 3 bases and J by 10 bases, with 13 bases between. CDR3 length: 14 amino acids. Germline V gene data show CDR1 as ENHRY and CDR2 as SYGVKD. The CDR3 here is CAISEGGARSPLHF. CDR3 nucleotide sequence: TGTGCCATCAGTGAAGGGGGGGCGCGGTCACCCCTCCACTTT.